Listed below are T cell receptor beta chains from one sample, sequenced in a study of blood T cell repertoires in COVID-19. Assay used: immunoSEQ multiplex PCR; TCRdb lists only in-frame clones, some missing. The repertoire includes under 200,000 clones, roughly 84% of them detected once, and 12% to 15% sits in the top ten. The sequencing sample was made of peripheral blood. These receptors came from a man in his late teens or twenties with active or convalescent COVID-19. Both conserved end residues are part of each CDR3. Fields, in order: D gene, clone size, J gene, V gene, CDR3 protein, CDR3 DNA. The D gene is left open where the match is weak. Part of the rows lack a size; the others show once, few, many or a class for expanded clones.

>TRBD1|-|TRBJ2-7|TRBV5-1
CASSLALGQGVGEQYF
TGCGCCAGCAGCTTGGCCTTGGGACAGGGAGTTGGCGAGCAGTACTTC
>-|-|TRBJ2-5|TRBV4-1
CASSPKTGFMGETQYF
TGCGCCAGCAGCCCTAAGACAGGATTTATGGGAGAGACCCAGTACTTC
>-|-|TRBJ1-1|TRBV5-1
CASSFYDRLAEAFF
TGCGCCAGCAGCTTCTACGACAGACTAGCTGAAGCTTTCTTT
>TRBD1|-|TRBJ2-7|TRBV2
CASRWTGGIDEQYF
TGTGCCAGCAGGTGGACAGGGGGCATTGACGAGCAGTACTTC
>TRBD1|few|TRBJ2-2|TRBV7-3
CASNVEGGNTGELFF
TGTGCCAGCAACGTAGAAGGGGGCAACACCGGGGAGCTGTTTTTT
>TRBD1|-|TRBJ2-2|TRBV9
CASSVGQGQGDTGELFF
TGTGCCAGCAGCGTAGGTCAAGGACAGGGTGACACCGGGGAGCTGTTTTTT
>TRBD1|many|TRBJ2-5|TRBV4-2
CASSQDGGAGGRETQYF
TGTGCCAGCAGCCAAGATGGTGGGGCAGGGGGCAGGGAGACCCAGTACTTC
>-|-|TRBJ2-7|TRBV27
CASSYGYEQYF
TGTGCCAGCAGTTACGGTTACGAGCAGTACTTC
>TRBD2|-|TRBJ2-1|TRBV6-5
CASSPGLAVHNEQFF
TGTGCCAGCAGTCCCGGACTAGCGGTCCACAATGAGCAGTTCTTC
>-|-|TRBJ1-6|TRBV2
CASSEVRIGSPLHF
TGTGCCAGCAGTGAAGTCAGGATCGGTTCACCCCTCCACTTT
>-|-|TRBJ1-4|TRBV6-5
CASSYTDSRNEKLFF
TGTGCCAGCAGTTATACGGACAGTAGGAATGAAAAACTGTTTTTT
>-|few|TRBJ1-1|TRBV29-1
CSVGRQASTEAFF
TGCAGCGTTGGAAGACAGGCCAGCACTGAAGCTTTCTTT
>-|-|TRBJ1-1|TRBV19
CASSILQGRRAMNTEAFF
TGTGCCAGTAGTATTCTTCAGGGGCGCAGGGCGATGAACACTGAAGCTTTCTTT
>-|-|TRBJ2-1|TRBV20-1
CSASRTRNEQFF
TGCAGTGCTAGTAGGACACGCAATGAGCAGTTCTTC
>-|-|TRBJ1-3|TRBV7-8
CASTSPGSGGSSGNTIYF
TGTGCCAGCACCTCCCCCGGTTCCGGCGGGAGCTCTGGAAACACCATATATTTT
>TRBD1|-|TRBJ2-7|TRBV7-9
CASSPRQGSNEQYF
TGTGCCAGCAGCCCTCGACAGGGTTCCAACGAGCAGTACTTC
>-|-|TRBJ2-3|TRBV6-6
CASSGSTDTQYF
TGTGCCAGTAGCGGAAGCACAGATACGCAGTATTTT
>TRBD1|-|TRBJ1-1|TRBV18
CASSPGQGDRRTEAFF
TGTGCCAGCTCACCGGGACAGGGGGATCGTCGTACTGAAGCTTTCTTT
>-|-|TRBJ2-7|TRBV21-1
CASEGSFLRKQPYEQYF
TGTGCCAGTGAAGGGAGCTTTCTGCGCAAGCAGCCCTACGAGCAGTACTTC
>TRBD2|-|TRBJ2-7|TRBV27
CASSLVAGIYEQYF
TGTGCCAGCAGTTTGGTAGCGGGCATCTACGAGCAGTACTTC
>TRBD2|-|TRBJ2-1|TRBV6-6
CASSPGGSLNEQFF
TGTGCCAGCAGCCCGGGCGGGAGTCTTAATGAGCAGTTCTTC
>TRBD2|-|TRBJ2-1|TRBV6-2/TRBV6-3
CASSRTSLEQFF
TGTGCCAGCAGTCGGACTAGCCTTGAGCAGTTCTTC
>-|-|TRBJ1-3|TRBV11-3
CASSLGPTGGNTIYF
TGTGCCAGCAGCTTAGGACCGACGGGAGGAAACACCATATATTTT
>TRBD1|once|TRBJ2-1|TRBV27
CASSLRQGIHNEQFF
TGTGCCAGCAGTTTACGACAGGGGATCCACAATGAGCAGTTCTTC
>-|few|TRBJ1-1|TRBV11-2
CASSSSGFSSNTEAFF
TGTGCCAGCAGCTCCTCAGGGTTCTCCAGCAACACTGAAGCTTTCTTT
>TRBD1|few|TRBJ2-7|TRBV5-1
CASSVRQGYEQYF
TGCGCCAGCAGCGTTAGACAGGGCTACGAGCAGTACTTC
>-|-|TRBJ1-4|TRBV19
CASSNGRRATNEKLFF
TGTGCCAGTAGTAATGGGCGACGAGCAACTAATGAAAAACTGTTTTTT
>TRBD1|-|TRBJ2-7|TRBV11-1
CASSLTGIHYEQYF
TGTGCCAGCAGCTTGACAGGGATACACTACGAGCAGTACTTC
>TRBD1|-|TRBJ1-5|TRBV5-6
CASSLFDRGSNQPQHF
TGTGCCAGCAGCTTATTCGACAGGGGAAGCAATCAGCCCCAGCATTTT
>-|-|TRBJ2-2|TRBV11-2
CASSFQNTGELFF
TGTGCCAGCAGCTTCCAGAACACCGGGGAGCTGTTTTTT
>-|few|TRBJ2-3|TRBV7-6
CASSLGTGLNTDTQYF
TGTGCCAGCAGCTTAGGGACAGGACTAAACACAGATACGCAGTATTTT
>TRBD1|-|TRBJ1-5|TRBV27
CASSRGTVGNQPQHF
TGTGCCAGCAGCCGGGGGACAGTAGGCAATCAGCCCCAGCATTTT
>-|-|TRBJ1-1|TRBV18
CASSLGSDGTEAFF
TGTGCCAGCTCACTGGGGAGCGATGGCACTGAAGCTTTCTTT
>-|-|TRBJ1-1|TRBV13
CASSLLGTYLRIRETFF
TGTGCCAGCAGCTTGCTGGGGACTTACCTGCGAATTCGCGAAACTTTCTTT
>TRBD1|-|TRBJ1-2|TRBV27
CASSLNPQGAAGYTF
TGTGCCAGCAGTTTAAACCCACAGGGGGCCGCTGGCTACACCTTC
>TRBD1|-|TRBJ2-1|TRBV18
CASSKGQDNGYNEQFF
TGTGCCAGCTCAAAGGGACAGGACAACGGGTACAATGAGCAGTTCTTC
>TRBD2|-|TRBJ2-7|TRBV18
CASSPQAGGYTYEQYF
TGTGCCAGCTCACCACAAGCGGGAGGTTATACCTACGAGCAGTACTTC
>-|few|TRBJ1-4|TRBV13
CASRKGGRSNEKLFF
TGTGCCAGCAGAAAAGGAGGGAGAAGTAATGAAAAACTGTTTTTT
>TRBD1|-|TRBJ2-7|TRBV4-2
CASSRDRVRYEQYF
TGTGCCAGCAGCAGGGACAGGGTGAGATACGAGCAGTACTTC
>TRBD1|-|TRBJ2-1|TRBV2
CASSVGQVRNEQFF
TGTGCCAGCAGTGTGGGACAGGTTAGGAATGAGCAGTTCTTC
>-|-|TRBJ1-2|TRBV28
CASSLETVNYGYTF
TGTGCCAGCAGCCTCGAGACAGTGAACTATGGCTACACCTTC
>-|-|TRBJ1-3|TRBV7-2
CASSSRTYSGNTIYF
TGTGCCAGCAGCTCCAGAACATACTCTGGAAACACCATATATTTT
>-|-|TRBJ2-7|TRBV27
CASSLSAIPGFYEQYF
TGTGCCAGCAGTTTATCGGCGATCCCAGGGTTCTACGAGCAGTACTTC
>-|-|TRBJ2-3|TRBV19
CASSMAWGGGTDTQYF
TGTGCCAGTAGTATGGCCTGGGGAGGAGGCACAGATACGCAGTATTTT
>-|-|TRBJ2-7|TRBV6-6
CASSPASVYEQYF
TGTGCCAGCAGTCCTGCTTCAGTCTACGAGCAGTACTTC
>TRBD1|-|TRBJ2-4|TRBV5-1
CASSHGQGGAKNIQYF
TGCGCCAGCAGCCACGGACAGGGGGGTGCCAAAAACATTCAGTACTTC
>-|-|TRBJ2-4|TRBV18
CASSSISGDIQYF
TGTGCCAGCTCCAGCATAAGCGGAGACATTCAGTACTTC
>-|once|TRBJ1-5|TRBV9
CASSVRGIGQPQHF
TGTGCCAGCAGCGTAAGGGGAATTGGTCAGCCCCAGCATTTT
>-|-|TRBJ1-2|TRBV19
CASSSRVRDGYTF
TGTGCCAGTAGTAGCAGGGTTCGTGATGGCTACACCTTC
>TRBD1|once|TRBJ2-7|TRBV2
CASSEALLGQATEQYF
TGTGCCAGCAGTGAAGCGCTTCTAGGACAGGCCACGGAGCAGTACTTC
>-|few|TRBJ2-7|TRBV4-2
CASSQDARSYEQYF
TGTGCCAGCAGCCAAGATGCTAGATCCTACGAGCAGTACTTC
>-|-|TRBJ2-5|TRBV9
CASSVGGPPKYF
TGTGCCAGCAGCGTAGGGGGGCCCCCGAAGTACTTC
>TRBD1|-|TRBJ1-2|TRBV19
CASRAGGYGYTF
TGTGCCAGTCGGGCAGGGGGCTATGGCTACACCTTC
>TRBD1|-|TRBJ1-2|TRBV5-1
CASSLGTGVNYGYTF
TGCGCCAGCAGCTTGGGGACAGGCGTTAACTATGGCTACACCTTC
>TRBD1|-|TRBJ2-3|TRBV5-4
CASSLDGQGITDTQYF
TGTGCCAGCAGCTTGGACGGACAGGGCATCACAGATACGCAGTATTTT
>-|few|TRBJ2-3|TRBV3-1/TRBV3-2
CASSGFGSTDTQYF
TGTGCCAGCAGCGGTTTCGGGAGCACAGATACGCAGTATTTT
>TRBD1|-|TRBJ1-3|TRBV19
CASRIDRELGNTIYF
TGTGCCAGTAGGATTGACAGGGAATTAGGAAACACCATATATTTT
>-|-|TRBJ2-2|TRBV6-5
CASSYSWQGIGELFF
TGTGCCAGCAGTTACTCTTGGCAGGGGATCGGGGAGCTGTTTTTT
>-|-|TRBJ1-4|TRBV5-1
CASSLDNRTTNEKLFF
TGCGCCAGCAGCTTGGATAACAGGACAACTAATGAAAAACTGTTTTTT
>-|-|TRBJ2-3|TRBV6-1
CASSGLKGVDTDTQYF
TGTGCCAGCAGTGGTTTGAAGGGGGTAGACACAGATACGCAGTATTTT